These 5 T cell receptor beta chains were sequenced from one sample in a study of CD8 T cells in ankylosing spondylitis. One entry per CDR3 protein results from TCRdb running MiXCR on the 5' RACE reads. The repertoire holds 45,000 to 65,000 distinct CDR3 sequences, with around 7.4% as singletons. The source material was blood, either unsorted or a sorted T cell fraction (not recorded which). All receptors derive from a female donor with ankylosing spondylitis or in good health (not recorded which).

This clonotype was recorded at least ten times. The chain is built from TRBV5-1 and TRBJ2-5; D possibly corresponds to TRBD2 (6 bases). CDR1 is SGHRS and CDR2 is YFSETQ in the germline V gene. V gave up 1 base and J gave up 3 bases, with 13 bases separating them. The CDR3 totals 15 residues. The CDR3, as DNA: TGCGCCAGCAGCTTGAATGGAGGGGTGGAAGAGACCCAGTACTTC. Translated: CASSLNGGVEETQYF.

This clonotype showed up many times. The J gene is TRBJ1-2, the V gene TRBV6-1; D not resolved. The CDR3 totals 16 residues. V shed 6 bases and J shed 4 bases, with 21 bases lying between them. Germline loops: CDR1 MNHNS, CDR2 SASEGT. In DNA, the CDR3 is TGTGCCAGCAGACCCCCCCGAGGGCGGATGGGCTATGGCTACACCTTC. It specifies CASRPPRGRMGYGYTF.

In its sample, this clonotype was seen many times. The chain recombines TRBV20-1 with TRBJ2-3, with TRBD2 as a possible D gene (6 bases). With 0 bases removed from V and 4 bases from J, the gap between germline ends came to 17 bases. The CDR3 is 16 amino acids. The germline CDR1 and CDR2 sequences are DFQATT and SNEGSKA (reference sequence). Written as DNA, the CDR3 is TGCAGTGCTAGAGATCCTAGACTAGTTACCGCAGATACGCAGTATTTT. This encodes CSARDPRLVTADTQYF.

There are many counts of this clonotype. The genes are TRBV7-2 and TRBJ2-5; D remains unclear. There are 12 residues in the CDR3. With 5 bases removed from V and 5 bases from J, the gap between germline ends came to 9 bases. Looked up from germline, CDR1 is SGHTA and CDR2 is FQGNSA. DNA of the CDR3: TGTGCCAGCAGCCCCGTTCGGGAGACCCAGTACTTC. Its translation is CASSPVRETQYF. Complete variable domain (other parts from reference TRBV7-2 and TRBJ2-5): GAGVSQSPSNKVTEKGKDVELRCDPISGHTALYWYRQSLGQGLEFLIYFQGNSAPDKSGLPSDRFSAERTGGSVSTLTIQRTQQEDSAVYLCASSPVRETQYFGPGTRLLVL.

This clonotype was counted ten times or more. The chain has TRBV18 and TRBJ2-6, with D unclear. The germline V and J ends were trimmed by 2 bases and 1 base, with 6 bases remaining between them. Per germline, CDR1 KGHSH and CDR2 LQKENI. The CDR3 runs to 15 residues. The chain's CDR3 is CASSPGVSGANVLTF. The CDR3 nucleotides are TGTGCCAGCTCACCAGGGGTTTCTGGGGCCAACGTCCTGACTTTC.